This TCR beta chain originates from a study of T-cell memory formation after mild COVID-19. Study at large: TCR clusters were mostly donor specific.

About this clonotype itself: No antigen is known for it.

General study findings and limits: A second wave of clones peaked on day 37, and their SARS-CoV-2 specificity went unconfirmed.

Using its own MiXCR run on the 5' RACE reads, TCRdb lists one record per CDR3 protein. The table shows 200,000 to 250,000 distinct CDR3 sequences, with about a sixth occurring only once. The CDR3 loop spans 12 amino acids. CDR1 and CDR2 (germline): KGHDR, SFDVKD. V gave up 7 bases and J gave up 15 bases; unmatched junction bases: 10. The chain joins TRBV24-1 to TRBJ2-1, with 8 bases fitting TRBD1. This TCR came from a man aged 18 to 29 who had mild COVID-19 (a few samples of this study predate the infection). Cell type and time point are not known. The specimen sequenced was PBMCs or a T cell subset sorted from them (not recorded which). The CDR3: CATSQTGERLFF. The CDR3 coding sequence is TGTGCCACCAGCCAGACAGGGGAAAGGCTGTTCTTC.